This T cell receptor (beta chain) comes out of a study of cytomegalovirus exposure and HLA in healthy donors. Overall study findings and caveats: The authors later linked a missense DCLRE1C variant to TCR beta V- and J-gene trimming.

Concerning this clone itself: Its specificity is not known.

With 60 Vbeta and 13 Jbeta primers, the PCR was carried out. The method was immunoSEQ multiplex PCR; TCRdb's version includes in-frame clones alone and lacks a portion of them. The table lists about 130,000 clones, about 74% of them singletons, with around 4% in the top ten. Germline V gene sequence: CDR1 PRHDT, CDR2 FYEKMQ (reference sequence). With 5 bases removed from V and 0 bases from J, the gap between germline ends came to 11 bases. CDR3 length: 16 amino acids. The sequence was obtained from a young man in good health and CMV-seropositive. The sample consisted of PBMCs. V usage is TRBV13 and J usage is TRBJ2-6; D perhaps matches TRBD2 (5 bases). The CDR3 sequence: CASSPHGNSGANVLTF. The CDR3 region has the DNA TGTGCCAGCAGCCCCCACGGGAACTCTGGGGCCAACGTCCTGACTTTC.